This entry lists 2 T cell receptor beta chains sequenced from one sample in a study of blood T cell repertoires in COVID-19. Clones were read by immunoSEQ multiplex PCR, and TCRdb kept only the in-frame ones, dropping some. The sample has about 94,000 clones; 80% to 90% are singletons. The sample was peripheral blood. These receptors all come from a woman aged 80 or over with acute or convalescent COVID-19.

The CDR3 DNA reads TGTGCCAGCAGCTTGGTAGCGGGCCGCACAGATACGCAGTATTTT. Protein sequence: CASSLVAGRTDTQYF. V is TRBV7-2 and J is TRBJ2-3, with 7 nucleotides matching TRBD2. The CDR3 consists of 15 residues. The germline CDR1 and CDR2 sequences are SGHTA and FQGNSA. V gave up 3 bases and J gave up 1 base; unmatched junction bases: 4.

The chain carries TRBV29-1 and TRBJ1-4, with D maybe TRBD1 (6 bases). Germline loops: CDR1 SQVTM, CDR2 ANQGSEA. V gave up 7 bases and J gave up 6 bases, with 18 bases separating them. The CDR3 runs to 14 residues. The CDR3 region is CSAAEWAGDEKLFF. Here the CDR3 DNA reads TGCAGCGCAGCGGAGTGGGCAGGGGATGAAAAACTGTTTTTT.